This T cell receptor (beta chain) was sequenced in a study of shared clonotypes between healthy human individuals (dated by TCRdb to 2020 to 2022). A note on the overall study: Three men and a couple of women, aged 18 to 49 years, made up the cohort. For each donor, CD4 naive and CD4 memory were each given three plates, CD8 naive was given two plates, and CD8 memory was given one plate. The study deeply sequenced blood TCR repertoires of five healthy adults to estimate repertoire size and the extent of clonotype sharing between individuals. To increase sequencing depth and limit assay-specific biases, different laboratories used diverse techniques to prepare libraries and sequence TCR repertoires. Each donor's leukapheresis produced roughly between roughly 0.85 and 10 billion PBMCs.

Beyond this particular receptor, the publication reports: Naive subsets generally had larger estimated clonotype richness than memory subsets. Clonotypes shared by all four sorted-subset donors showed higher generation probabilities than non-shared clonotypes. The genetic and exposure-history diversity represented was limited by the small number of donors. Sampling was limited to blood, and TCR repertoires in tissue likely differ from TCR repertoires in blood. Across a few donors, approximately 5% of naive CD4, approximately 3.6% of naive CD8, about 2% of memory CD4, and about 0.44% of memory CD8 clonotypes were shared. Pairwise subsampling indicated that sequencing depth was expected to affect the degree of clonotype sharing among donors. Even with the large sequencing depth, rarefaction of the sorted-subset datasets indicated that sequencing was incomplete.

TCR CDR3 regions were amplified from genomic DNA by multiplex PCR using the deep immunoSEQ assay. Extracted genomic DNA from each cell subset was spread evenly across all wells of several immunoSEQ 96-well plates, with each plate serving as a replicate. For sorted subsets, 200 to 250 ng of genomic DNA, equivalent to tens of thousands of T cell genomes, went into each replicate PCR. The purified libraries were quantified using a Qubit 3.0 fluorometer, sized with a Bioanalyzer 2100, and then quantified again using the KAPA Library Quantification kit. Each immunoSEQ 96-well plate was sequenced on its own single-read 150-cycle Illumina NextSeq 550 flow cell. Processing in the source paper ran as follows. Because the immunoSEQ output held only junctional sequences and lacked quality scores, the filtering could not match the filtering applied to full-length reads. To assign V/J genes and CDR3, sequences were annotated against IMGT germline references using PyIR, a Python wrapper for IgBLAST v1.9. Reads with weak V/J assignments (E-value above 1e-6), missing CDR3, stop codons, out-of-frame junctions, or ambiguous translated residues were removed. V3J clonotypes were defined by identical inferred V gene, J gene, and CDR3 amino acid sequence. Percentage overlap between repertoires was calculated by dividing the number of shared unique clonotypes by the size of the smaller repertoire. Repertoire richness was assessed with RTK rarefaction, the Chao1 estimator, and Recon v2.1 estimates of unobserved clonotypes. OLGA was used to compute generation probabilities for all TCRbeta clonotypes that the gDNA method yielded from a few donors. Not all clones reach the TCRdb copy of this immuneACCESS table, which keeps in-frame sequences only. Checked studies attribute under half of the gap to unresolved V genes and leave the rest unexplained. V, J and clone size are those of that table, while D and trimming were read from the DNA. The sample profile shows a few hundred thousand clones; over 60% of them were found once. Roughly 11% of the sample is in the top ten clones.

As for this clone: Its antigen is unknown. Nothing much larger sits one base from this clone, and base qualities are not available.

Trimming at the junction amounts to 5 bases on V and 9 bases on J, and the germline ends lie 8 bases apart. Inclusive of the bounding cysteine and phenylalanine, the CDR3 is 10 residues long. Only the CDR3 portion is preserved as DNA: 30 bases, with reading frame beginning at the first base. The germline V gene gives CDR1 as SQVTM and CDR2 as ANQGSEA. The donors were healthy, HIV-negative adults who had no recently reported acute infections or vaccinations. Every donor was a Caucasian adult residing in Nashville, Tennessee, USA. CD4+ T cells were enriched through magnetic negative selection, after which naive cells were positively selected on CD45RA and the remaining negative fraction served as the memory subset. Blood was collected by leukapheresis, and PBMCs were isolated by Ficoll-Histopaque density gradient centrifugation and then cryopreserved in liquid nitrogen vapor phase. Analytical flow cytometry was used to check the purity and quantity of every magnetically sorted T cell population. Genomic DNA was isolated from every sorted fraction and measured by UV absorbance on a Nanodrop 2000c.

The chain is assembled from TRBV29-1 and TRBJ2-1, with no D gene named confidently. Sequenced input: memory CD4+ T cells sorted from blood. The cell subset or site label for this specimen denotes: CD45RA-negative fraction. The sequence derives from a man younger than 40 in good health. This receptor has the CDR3 CSVSISEQFF. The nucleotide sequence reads TGCAGCGTTTCGATTTCTGAGCAGTTCTTC.